Listed here are 26 T cell receptor beta chains from one sample, sequenced in a study of CD8+CD57+ T cells in acquired aplastic anemia. The TCR beta profiling, which covered VDJ combination and CDR3 sequence, was carried out using genomic DNA as the template. TCRdb re-called the reads with MiXCR, one entry per CDR3 protein. The data contain some 200,000 distinct CDR3 sequences, about 59% of them seen just once; the ten biggest clones take up approximately 30%. The sample was sorted CD4+, CD8+, or CD8+CD57+ T cells (not recorded which) from PBMCs. These receptors were taken from a human donor in good health.

The genes are TRBV5-1 and TRBJ1-2; D remains ambiguous. V gave up 0 bases and J gave up 8 bases, with 14 bases separating them. CDR3 length: 14 residues. Germline V gene data show CDR1 as SGHRS and CDR2 as YFSETQ. DNA for the CDR3: TGCGCCAGCAGCTTGGGGGATCCGGAGTTAGGCTACACCTTC. It encodes CASSLGDPELGYTF.

This sequence joins TRBV20-1 and TRBJ1-2; tentative D call: TRBD1 (5 bases). Germline-derived CDR1 and CDR2 are DFQATT and SNEGSKA (reference sequence). The CDR3 has 14 amino acids. V was shortened by 0 bases and J by 3 bases, with 11 bases between the two germline ends. Written as DNA, the CDR3 is TGCAGTGCTAGAGACCGACAGACCTACTATGGCTACACCTTC. Residues: CSARDRQTYYGYTF.

This rearrangement joins TRBV2 to TRBJ2-7, with 7 bases lining up with TRBD1. V gave up 5 bases and J gave up 7 bases; unmatched junction bases: 8. This CDR3 spans 13 amino acids. Germline V gene data show CDR1 as SNHLY and CDR2 as FYNNEI. CDR3 sequence reads: CASSPGQSSEQYF. Here the CDR3 DNA reads TGTGCCAGCAGTCCGGGACAGTCTAGTGAGCAGTACTTC.

CDR3 amino acids: CASSIGIQGGTVQYF. The CDR3 DNA reads as TGTGCCAGTAGTATAGGAATCCAGGGGGGGACGGTCCAGTACTTC. The chain couples TRBV19 to TRBJ2-5; perhaps D is TRBD1 or TRBD2 (7 bases each). Germline values: CDR1 LNHDA, CDR2 SQIVND (reference sequence). V was clipped by 1 base and J by 10 bases, with 19 bases between them. The CDR3 is 15 amino acids.

The V call is TRBV20-1, the J call TRBJ2-5, with D maybe TRBD1 (5 bases). Germline lookup yields CDR1 DFQATT and CDR2 SNEGSKA (reference sequence). The CDR3 contains 11 residues. Trimming took off 5 bases at V and 4 bases at J, with 8 bases between the two ends. CDR3: CSAGAGETQYF. DNA for the CDR3: TGCAGTGCTGGGGCCGGAGAGACCCAGTACTTC.

In nucleotides, the CDR3 is TGCAGTGCTAGAGGTCCAGGGGGGAGCGAGCAGTACTTC. Its protein is CSARGPGGSEQYF. The V call is TRBV20-1, the J call TRBJ2-7, with a weak D call TRBD1 (7 bases). The germline CDR1 and CDR2 sequences are DFQATT and SNEGSKA (reference sequence). The CDR3 has 13 residues. Trimming cost V 1 base and J 6 bases, with 13 bases left between them.

The rearrangement uses TRBV5-8 and TRBJ1-1; tentative D call: TRBD1 (5 bases). Deletions cut 0 bases from V and 5 bases from J, with 11 bases between. Germline V lookup: CDR1 SGHTS, CDR2 YDEGEE. This CDR3 is built from 14 residues. Here the CDR3 DNA reads TGTGCCAGCAGCTTGGGGGGCATGGGGACTGAAGCTTTCTTT. Translating it yields CASSLGGMGTEAFF.

At least ten counts were recorded for this clonotype. The chain uses TRBV4-1 and TRBJ2-3; 8 nucleotides match TRBD2. V dropped 0 bases and J dropped 0; count of bases not matched to a gene: 5. CDR3 length: 17 residues. Germline V gives CDR1 MGHRA, CDR2 YSYEKL. The CDR3 nucleotides read TGCGCCAGCAGCCAAGACAGCAGCGGGAGAAGCACAGATACGCAGTATTTT. Translation: CASSQDSSGRSTDTQYF.

As to this clonotype: At one of its ends the junction is not consistent with the germline gene, which may arise from a read error. The chain recombines TRBV4-3 with TRBJ1-4, with D unclear. CDR3 length equals 16 residues. Per germline, CDR1 LGHNA and CDR2 YSLEER. CDR3 bases: TGCGCCAGCAGCCAACGTTCAGAGAGCAAAGAGGCCCCCCGGGTTTTT. It codes for CASSQRSESKEAPRVF.

This clonotype was detected ten times or more. This chain joins TRBV28 and TRBJ2-5; 8 bases match TRBD1. The CDR3 consists of 13 residues. Unmatched junction bases numbered 3, after V lost 6 bases and J lost 3 bases. Germline CDR1 reads MDHEN; CDR2 reads SYDVKM. In DNA, the CDR3 is TGTGCCAGCAGGGCGACAGGGGAAGAGACCCAGTACTTC. Protein: CASRATGEETQYF.

In its sample, this clonotype was seen many times. The rearrangement uses TRBV5-8 and TRBJ2-5, with D possibly matching TRBD1 (6 bases). The V gene's germline CDR1 is SGHTS and CDR2 YDEGEE. The CDR3 totals 15 residues. V was shortened by 0 bases and J by 5 bases, with 14 bases between the two germline ends. CDR3 sequence: CASSLAMGAGETQYF. CDR3 nucleotide sequence: TGTGCCAGCAGCTTGGCCATGGGGGCAGGGGAGACCCAGTACTTC.

As regards this clonotype: Relative to the germline gene, one junction end is altered; a read error may explain this. The chain has TRBV10-3 and TRBJ2-6; D perhaps matches TRBD1 (5 bases). CDR3 length equals 16 residues. The germline CDR1 and CDR2 sequences are ENHRY and SYGVKD. CDR3 sequence: CASSAGPSSGANVLTF. In DNA, the CDR3 is TGTGCCAGCAGTGCAGGGCCCAGCTCTGGGGCCAACGTCCTGACTTTC.

As concerns this clonotype: The junction and the germline gene differ at one end; a read error may be behind it. This chain connects TRBV15 to TRBJ1-1, with TRBD1 as a possible D gene (5 bases). The CDR3 is 14 residues long. Germline CDR1 reads LNHNV; CDR2 reads YYDKDF (reference sequence). The CDR3 reads CATSSDSVDTEAVF. Written as DNA, the CDR3 is TGTGCCACCAGCAGCGACAGTGTTGACACTGAAGCTGTCTTT.

V and J are TRBV5-1 and TRBJ1-1; a weak D match, TRBD1 (6 bases). Germline CDR1 reads SGHRS; CDR2 reads YFSETQ. This CDR3 spans 14 amino acids. Trimming left V 0 bases short and J 12 bases short, with 18 bases between. CDR3 coding DNA: TGCGCCAGCAGCTTGGCCCGGGGGGGGGCAGGAACTTTCTTT. As protein: CASSLARGGAGTFF.

The genes are TRBV7-9 and TRBJ2-5, with a weak D call TRBD2 (5 bases). V was cut by 2 bases and J by 1 base, with 11 bases left in between. Germline-derived CDR1 and CDR2 are SEHNR and FQNEAQ (reference sequence). CDR3 length: 15 amino acids. Here the CDR3 DNA reads TGTGCCAGCAGCTTACTGCCTAGCCCCCAAGAGACCCAGTACTTC. It specifies CASSLLPSPQETQYF.

This clonotype has more than one count but fewer than ten. The gene calls are TRBV7-8 and TRBJ1-1; 12 bases are a match to TRBD1. This CDR3 has 15 amino acids. Germline CDR1 and CDR2: SGHVS and FQNEAQ. After removal of 4 bases from V and 10 bases from J, the junction contained 10 bases not matched to a gene. This CDR3 reads CASSSFTGTGGAAFF. For the CDR3, the DNA is TGTGCCAGCAGCTCCTTTACCGGGACAGGGGGCGCAGCTTTCTTT.

This clonotype was seen ten or more times. DNA for the CDR3: TGTGCCAGCAGCTTAGGGCCTAGCGGGGCCACTCAAGAGACCCAGTACTTC. Encoded protein: CASSLGPSGATQETQYF. The chain carries TRBV7-6 and TRBJ2-5, with 9 bases lining up with TRBD2. The germline gives CDR1 SGHVS, CDR2 FNYEAQ. Germline trimming cut 1 base from V and 2 bases from J; bases unmatched to any gene: 8. CDR3 length: 17 residues. The full variable domain, with the rest looked up from reference TRBV7-6 and TRBJ2-5, is GAGVSQSPRYKVTKRGQDVALRCDPISGHVSLYWYRQALGQGPEFLTYFNYEAQQDKSGLPNDRFSAERPEGSISTLTIQRTEQRDSAMYRCASSLGPSGATQETQYFGPGTRLLVL.

This clonotype was counted once. The rearrangement joins TRBV2 to TRBJ1-5; D is ambiguous. The CDR3 is 15 residues long. V gave up 7 bases and J gave up 5 bases, with 18 bases separating them. Germline loops: CDR1 SNHLY, CDR2 FYNNEI. The CDR3 DNA reads as TGTGCCAGCAATGGTGGCCCGCAAGCATATCAGCCCCAGCATTTT. As protein: CASNGGPQAYQPQHF.

V and J are TRBV7-9 and TRBJ2-1; TRBD1 is a possible D gene (6 bases). The CDR3 covers 16 residues. Trimming pared 2 bases from V and 0 bases from J, leaving 11 bases between. Germline loops: CDR1 SEHNR, CDR2 FQNEAQ (reference sequence). Here the CDR3 reads CASSLLTGSSYNEQFF. CDR3 nucleotide sequence: TGTGCCAGCAGCTTACTTACAGGGAGCTCCTACAATGAGCAGTTCTTC.

The chain employs TRBV20-1 and TRBJ2-3; TRBD2 matches 8 bases. V lost 6 bases, J lost 6 bases, and 5 bases stayed unmatched. Germline V gene lookup returns CDR1 DFQATT and CDR2 SNEGSKA (reference sequence). CDR3 length: 12 amino acids. The CDR3 reads CSAPAGGDTQYF. For the CDR3, the DNA is TGCAGTGCCCCGGCGGGGGGCGATACGCAGTATTTT.

The chain recombines TRBV20-1 with TRBJ1-2, with TRBD1 matching 8 bases. CDR3 size: 11 residues. V was pared by 5 bases and J by 7 bases, with 3 bases of the junction left unmatched. The germline CDR1 and CDR2 sequences are DFQATT and SNEGSKA (reference sequence). CDR3 coding DNA: TGCAGTGCTGGCGGACAGGGTGGCTACACCTTC. Translating it yields CSAGGQGGYTF.

As to this clonotype: One end of the junction is discordant with germline, which a read error may explain. The chain links TRBV20-1 to TRBJ1-1, with D maybe TRBD1 (6 bases). Germline V lookup: CDR1 DFQATT, CDR2 SNEGSKA (reference sequence). CDR3 size: 14 residues. CDR3 protein: CSARDFRGHTEAFF. The CDR3 coding sequence is TGCAGTGCTAGAGATTTCCGGGGACACACTGAAGCCTTCTTT.

This clonotype is a singleton in its sample. This sequence joins TRBV10-3 and TRBJ1-2; D not resolved. In germline, CDR1 is ENHRY, CDR2 SYGVKD. With 1 base removed from V and 8 bases from J, the gap between germline ends came to 5 bases. The CDR3 loop spans 11 amino acids. CDR3: CAISELGGYTF. CDR3 nucleotides: TGTGCCATCAGTGAGTTGGGCGGCTACACCTTC.

This chain connects TRBV29-1 to TRBJ2-5; 11 nucleotides align to TRBD2. The CDR3 is made up of 12 amino acids. With 7 bases clipped from V and 4 bases from J, the junction kept 2 bases outside the gene matches. Germline V lookup: CDR1 SQVTM, CDR2 ANQGSEA. CDR3 sequence: CSGLAGRETQYF. The CDR3 nucleotides read TGCAGCGGACTAGCGGGACGAGAGACCCAGTACTTC.

V is TRBV7-3 and J is TRBJ2-2, with D perhaps matching TRBD1 or TRBD2 (5 bases each). Trimming shortened V by 5 bases and J by 3 bases, and 16 bases separated the two germline ends. Germline V gene lookup returns CDR1 SGHTA and CDR2 FQGTGA. The CDR3 loop spans 16 amino acids. CDR3 nucleotide sequence: TGTGCCAGCAGCCAAGAGGGGCTGTCAGACACCGGGGAGCTGTTTTTT. Its protein is CASSQEGLSDTGELFF.

This sequence joins TRBV20-1 and TRBJ2-7; tentative D call: TRBD2 (5 bases). The germline V and J ends were trimmed by 6 bases and 2 bases, with 8 bases remaining between them. The CDR3 runs 11 residues. Germline values: CDR1 DFQATT, CDR2 SNEGSKA (reference sequence). The CDR3 DNA reads TGCAGTGCGAGGAGGACCTACGAGCAGTACTTC. Protein: CSARRTYEQYF.